This T cell receptor (beta chain) is from a study of T cell responses to AZD1222 COVID-19 vaccine. The assay was immunoSEQ multiplex PCR, and TCRdb's table has in-frame clones only and misses some. The repertoire consists of about 170,000 clones, with about 92% occurring once and the leading ten covering around 4.3%. Looked up from germline, CDR1 is SGHVS and CDR2 is FQNEAQ. Trimming pared 3 bases from V and 4 bases from J, leaving 16 bases between. The CDR3 length is 15 residues. Source: peripheral blood, taken on day 0 of AZD1222 vaccination. V and J are TRBV7-8 and TRBJ2-7; tentative D call: TRBD2 (6 bases). This receptor was identified in an adult in good health. The DNA of the CDR3 is TGTGCCAGCAGCTTCCGTACGGGAGATTCGTACGAGCAGTACTTC. Translating gives CASSFRTGDSYEQYF.